The sequence of this T cell receptor (beta chain) was determined in a study of cytomegalovirus exposure and HLA in healthy donors. Across the study: The 90 to 150 validation repertoires, a later analysis reported, used the same platform as the approximately 670 first-cohort repertoires. Broader study findings: According to reports, the classifier identified cytomegalovirus status with high specificity and sensitivity.

Remarks on this clone: Its antigen remains unidentified.

TCRdb's copy holds only in-frame clones and misses some; the assay was immunoSEQ multiplex PCR. The table records about 110,000 clones, approximately 96% of them present only once. Per the germline V gene, CDR1 is KGHSH and CDR2 is LQKENI. The CDR3 loop spans 16 amino acids. The V and J ends lost 2 bases and 0 bases respectively, with 11 bases between them. This chain connects TRBV18 to TRBJ2-1; D might be TRBD1 (6 bases). The receptor comes from a woman between 18 and 29 years old in good health and CMV-seronegative. Specimen: PBMCs. The CDR3 protein is CASSPNRAFSYNEQFF. The CDR3 nucleotides read TGTGCCAGCTCACCAAACAGGGCATTCTCCTACAATGAGCAGTTCTTC.